This entry is about one TCR beta chain. V was pared by 4 bases and J by 9 bases, with 13 bases of the junction left unmatched. The CDR3 length is 16 residues. Per the germline V gene, CDR1 is LNHNV and CDR2 is YYDKDF (reference sequence). This specimen belongs to a study of blood T cell repertoires in COVID-19. Study in general: Researchers got acute and convalescent COVID-19 samples from the United States, Italy and Spain.

Clones were read by immunoSEQ multiplex PCR, and TCRdb kept only the in-frame ones, dropping some. The table has about 370,000 clones, 91% seen once. Enrollees, about 18 to 89 years old, lived in approximately 25 US areas. The clonotype was recovered from a woman between 35 and 50 years old who had been exposed to COVID-19. The sequenced sample consisted of PBMCs or T cells enriched from blood (not recorded which). The chain has TRBV15 and TRBJ2-1; 9 bases align to TRBD1. DNA for the CDR3: TGTGCCACCAGCACATTAGACAGGGGGGGCTTTGGTGAGCAGTTCTTC. As protein: CATSTLDRGGFGEQFF.